Below, 30 T cell receptor beta chains from the same sample are listed, as sequenced in a study of OX40 agonist ivuxolimab in advanced cancers. Repertoires were generated with immunoSEQ multiplex PCR, while TCRdb's copy carries only in-frame clones and drops some. Among 70,000 to 90,000 clones, approximately 89% were seen once, and the ten largest hold around 0.4%. Sequences were derived from CD4+ or CD8+ T cells sorted from blood, sampled in a trial of the OX40 agonist ivuxolimab. The receptors derive from an adult with an advanced solid tumor such as melanoma, head and neck, liver or kidney cancer.

The chain links TRBV5-5 to TRBJ2-5; no clear D gene. Trimming removed 5 bases from V and 0 bases from J, with 11 bases in between. This CDR3 has 14 residues. CDR1 is SGHKS and CDR2 is YYEKEE in the germline V gene (reference sequence). CDR3 sequence: CASSEGRYQETQYF. The CDR3 nucleotides read TGTGCCAGCAGTGAAGGAAGGTACCAAGAGACCCAGTACTTC.

This chain joins TRBV7-2 and TRBJ2-2; possibly TRBD2 for D (5 bases). Germline assignment: CDR1 SGHTA and CDR2 FQGNSA. This CDR3 contains 15 residues. V lost 1 base, J lost 4 bases, and 10 bases lay in between. CDR3 nucleotide sequence: TGTGCCAGCAGCTTAGTGAGGGCTCGCACCGGGGAGCTGTTTTTT. Amino acids: CASSLVRARTGELFF.

The chain recombines TRBV2 with TRBJ2-3; 7 nucleotides agree with TRBD2. With V trimmed by 0 bases and J by 12 bases, 12 bases remained unmatched. The germline CDR1 and CDR2 sequences are SNHLY and FYNNEI. The CDR3 totals 15 residues. The CDR3 sequence is CASSEASTTGTNQYF. The CDR3 bases are TGTGCCAGCAGTGAAGCATCAACCACCGGGACTAATCAGTATTTT.

The J gene is TRBJ1-4, the V gene TRBV6-1; D gene unclear. Per germline, CDR1 MNHNS and CDR2 SASEGT. The CDR3 spans 17 residues. Trimming left V 3 bases short and J 4 bases short, with 18 bases between. The CDR3 loop is CASSEAANKFYNEKLFF. The CDR3 DNA sequence: TGTGCCAGCAGTGAGGCGGCCAACAAGTTTTATAATGAAAAACTGTTTTTT.

To note about this clone: The identical CDR3 is also encoded by other nucleotide sequences in the sample. This sequence joins TRBV30 and TRBJ2-5, with 16 nucleotides matching TRBD2. V gave up 2 bases and J gave up 5 bases; unmatched junction bases: 14. The CDR3 extends over 19 amino acids. Germline CDR1 is GTSNPN and CDR2 is SVGIG (reference sequence). Here the CDR3 DNA reads TGTGCCTGGAGTCCCCGTCCCGGGACTAGCGGGAGGGCCCACGAGACCCAGTACTTC. Its translation is CAWSPRPGTSGRAHETQYF.

In its sample, this clone was seen once. J is TRBJ2-7 and V is TRBV19; TRBD1 matches 7 bases. Per the germline V gene, CDR1 is LNHDA and CDR2 is SQIVND (reference sequence). The CDR3 contains 15 residues. V shed 1 base, J shed 3 bases, and the junction held 6 bases outside the gene matches. The CDR3 reads CASSIAGTVNYEQYF. CDR3 nucleotides: TGTGCCAGTAGTATAGCCGGGACAGTTAACTACGAGCAGTACTTC. Full variable domain (remainder filled in from reference TRBV19 and TRBJ2-7): DGGITQSPKYLFRKEGQNVTLSCEQNLNHDAMYWYRQDPGQGLRLIYYSQIVNDFQKGDIAEGYSVSREKKESFPLTVTSAQKNPTAFYLCASSIAGTVNYEQYFGPGTRLTVT.

This clone came up once. This sequence joins TRBV10-1 and TRBJ1-1; D remains unclear. V shed 3 bases and J shed 1 base, with 12 bases lying between them. There are 15 residues in the CDR3. The germline V gene has CDR1 WNHNN and CDR2 SYGVQD (reference sequence). The CDR3 DNA reads as TGCGCCAGCAGTGACCCGTCTATGGGGAACACTGAAGCTTTCTTT. As protein: CASSDPSMGNTEAFF.

The chain employs TRBV9 and TRBJ1-1, with D tentatively TRBD1 (5 bases). Trimming stripped 0 bases from V and 7 bases from J, with 13 bases between. CDR3 size: 14 residues. Per the germline V gene, CDR1 is SGDLS and CDR2 is YYNGEE. CDR3 sequence (DNA): TGTGCCAGCAGCGTAGCCCGAGGGGATGGTGAAGCTTTCTTT. It encodes CASSVARGDGEAFF.

The V call is TRBV5-1, the J call TRBJ2-5; 8 nucleotides match TRBD1. CDR3 size: 14 residues. The ends lost 4 bases at V and 5 bases at J; junction bases unmatched: 7. Germline assignment: CDR1 SGHRS and CDR2 YFSETQ. CDR3 nucleotide sequence: TGCGCCAGCAGCAGCCGGACAGGGAGGGAGACCCAGTACTTC. It is translated as CASSSRTGRETQYF.

The gene calls are TRBV12-5 and TRBJ2-3; D is undetermined. The CDR3 consists of 16 residues. Deletions cut 0 bases from V and 0 bases from J, with 10 bases between. CDR1 LGHNT and CDR2 FRNRAP come from the germline V gene. The CDR3 DNA reads as TGTGCTAGTGGTTTGGTTTGGGATACTAGCACAGATACGCAGTATTTT. It codes for CASGLVWDTSTDTQYF.

The chain carries TRBV6-5 and TRBJ2-2; D possibly corresponds to TRBD2 (6 bases). V lost 2 bases to trimming and J lost 2 bases, with 12 bases between them. The CDR3 consists of 16 residues. Germline CDR1 MNHEY, CDR2 SVGAGI. CDR3 nucleotide sequence: TGTGCCAGCAGTTACGGCCGGGACTCTAACACCGGGGAGCTGTTTTTT. As protein: CASSYGRDSNTGELFF.

The chain links TRBV19 to TRBJ2-7, with 7 bases that match TRBD1. The CDR3 has 15 residues. Germline CDR1 LNHDA, CDR2 SQIVND (reference sequence). V lost 5 bases and J lost 0; bases outside the gene matches: 7. The CDR3 spells CASSQRQGNSYEQYF. DNA for the CDR3: TGTGCCAGTAGTCAACGACAGGGAAACTCCTACGAGCAGTACTTC.

This clone was found once. The chain uses TRBV6-5 and TRBJ1-2; maybe TRBD1 (5 bases). V gave up 6 bases and J gave up 5 bases, with 16 bases separating them. The CDR3 has 14 amino acids. The germline CDR1 and CDR2 sequences are MNHEY and SVGAGI. The CDR3 loop is CASRRDSLTYGYTF. The CDR3 nucleotides read TGTGCCAGCAGACGAGACAGCCTCACTTATGGCTACACCTTC.

The chain employs TRBV9 and TRBJ1-1; D is ambiguous. V lost 3 bases and J 2 bases, leaving 8 bases between the germline ends. The CDR3 has 13 amino acids. Germline V CDR1 and CDR2: SGDLS, YYNGEE. The CDR3 DNA is TGTGCCAGCAGCGAGACCCCTAACACTGAAGCTTTCTTT. Protein: CASSETPNTEAFF.

This sequence joins TRBV5-4 and TRBJ2-7, with a tentative D call TRBD1 (6 bases). The CDR3 contains 14 residues. Germline CDR1 SGHNT, CDR2 YYREEE (reference sequence). Trimming left V 3 bases short and J 0 bases short, with 10 bases between. The CDR3 reads CASSSPQGSYEQYF. The CDR3, as DNA: TGTGCCAGCAGCTCCCCACAGGGCTCCTACGAGCAGTACTTC.

The CDR3 bases are TGTGCCAGCAGTGAAGGGGTGGACAGGAGCAATGAGCAGTTCTTC. Encoded protein: CASSEGVDRSNEQFF. The V and J genes are TRBV6-1 and TRBJ2-1; TRBD1 matches 7 bases. Germline V gene lookup returns CDR1 MNHNS and CDR2 SASEGT. The CDR3 loop spans 15 amino acids. With 1 base clipped from V and 6 bases from J, the junction kept 6 bases outside the gene matches.

This clone appeared a single time. This chain connects TRBV6-6 to TRBJ2-7, with TRBD2 as a possible D gene (6 bases). CDR3 length: 14 amino acids. Germline V gene lookup returns CDR1 MNHNY and CDR2 SVGAGI (reference sequence). V was trimmed by 2 bases and J by 3 bases, leaving 11 bases between them. CDR3: CASSYSLGLYEQYF. In DNA, the CDR3 is TGTGCCAGCAGTTACAGCCTGGGACTCTACGAGCAGTACTTC.

In this sample, this clone turned up once. The chain is built from TRBV25-1 and TRBJ2-1; D remains ambiguous. Looked up from germline, CDR1 is MGHDK and CDR2 is SYGVNS. Trimming removed 2 bases at V and 4 bases at J, with 9 bases between. The CDR3 is 14 amino acids. The CDR3 loop is CASSELKEYNEQFF. DNA of the CDR3: TGTGCCAGCAGTGAACTTAAGGAATACAATGAGCAGTTCTTC.

DNA of the CDR3: TGTGCCAGCAGCCCCTTGAGCGGGACGCGAGGGGATACGCAGTATTTT. This translates into CASSPLSGTRGDTQYF. The chain links TRBV11-2 to TRBJ2-3; 7 bases agree with TRBD2. Trimming cost V 5 bases and J 6 bases; bases outside gene matches: 14. This CDR3 region has 16 residues. The germline V gene encodes CDR1 SGHAT and CDR2 FQNNGV. The whole variable domain, remainder taken from reference TRBV11-2 and TRBJ2-3, is EAGVAQSPRYKIIEKRQSVAFWCNPISGHATLYWYQQILGQGPKLLIQFQNNGVVDDSQLPKDRFSAERLKGVDSTLKIQPAKLEDSAVYLCASSPLSGTRGDTQYFGPGTRLTVL.

The rearrangement joins TRBV29-1 to TRBJ1-1, with D possibly matching TRBD1 (6 bases). CDR3 length: 12 residues. Trimming left V 6 bases short and J 4 bases short, with 12 bases between. Germline V lookup: CDR1 SQVTM, CDR2 ANQGSEA. The DNA of the CDR3 is TGCAGCGTACAGGGTACGGGCACTGAAGCTTTCTTT. Encoded protein: CSVQGTGTEAFF.

This clone was seen a few times. This sequence joins TRBV5-1 and TRBJ2-3; 7 positions agree with TRBD1. Trimming cost V 4 bases and J 3 bases; bases outside gene matches: 5. Germline V gene sequence: CDR1 SGHRS, CDR2 YFSETQ. The CDR3 covers 14 residues. CDR3 residues: CASSPRQGTDTQYF. The CDR3 coding sequence is TGCGCCAGCAGCCCCAGACAGGGAACAGATACGCAGTATTTT.

CDR3 region: CASSLGGTGSYEQYF. The CDR3 bases are TGTGCCAGCAGCTTAGGGGGAACAGGATCCTACGAGCAGTACTTC. The chain has TRBV7-8 and TRBJ2-7, with D maybe TRBD1 (5 bases). V was trimmed by 1 base and J by 1 base, leaving 11 bases between them. This CDR3 has 15 residues. Germline CDR1 is SGHVS and CDR2 is FQNEAQ.

J is TRBJ2-5 and V is TRBV7-2, with D possibly TRBD1 on 6 matching bases. Judging by the DNA end, TRBJ2-7 fits better; the J call may be wrong. There are 16 residues in the CDR3. Germline V gene data show CDR1 as SGHTA and CDR2 as FQGNSA. CDR3 in DNA: TGTGCCAGCAGTGAGAGAGGACGGACAGCTACCTACGAGCAGTACTTC. This codes for CASSERGRTATYEQYF.

This clone was detected only once. The chain combines TRBV11-3 with TRBJ2-1, with a possible D match to TRBD2 (6 bases). V lost 0 bases, J lost 5 bases, and 17 bases lay in between. CDR3 length: 17 residues. Germline lookup yields CDR1 SGHNT and CDR2 YENEEA. The CDR3 region is CASSLDLGGKDDNEQFF. CDR3 DNA: TGTGCCAGCAGCTTAGATTTGGGGGGAAAGGACGACAATGAGCAGTTCTTC.

The CDR3 loop is CASSQEPVLTNEKLFF. The CDR3 region has the DNA TGCGCCAGCAGCCAAGAGCCGGTGCTAACTAATGAAAAACTGTTTTTT. This chain connects TRBV4-3 to TRBJ1-4; no reliable D call. Germline CDR1 and CDR2: LGHNA and YSLEER. This CDR3 is 16 amino acids long. The ends were cut back, 0 bases at V and 1 base at J, with 9 bases in the middle.

The V gene is TRBV5-5, the J gene TRBJ1-1; D unresolved. CDR3 length: 12 amino acids. Germline V gene lookup returns CDR1 SGHKS and CDR2 YYEKEE (reference sequence). V was cut by 0 bases and J by 4 bases, with 4 bases left in between. The CDR3 loop is CASSLGATEAFF. The CDR3 nucleotides are TGTGCCAGCAGCTTGGGGGCCACTGAAGCTTTCTTT.

The chain employs TRBV7-6 and TRBJ1-5; the D gene is possibly TRBD1 (5 bases). The V and J ends lost 5 bases and 1 base respectively, with 12 bases between them. Germline CDR1 reads SGHVS; CDR2 reads FNYEAQ. The CDR3 extends over 15 amino acids. CDR3 nucleotides: TGTGCCAGCAGCCGCGACAGTACGAGCAATCAGCCCCAGCATTTT. Translated, it gives CASSRDSTSNQPQHF.

The V and J genes are TRBV18 and TRBJ1-3; possible D gene TRBD1, 6 bases. V was pared by 2 bases and J by 4 bases, with 18 bases between. The CDR3 is made up of 17 amino acids. Germline assignment: CDR1 KGHSH and CDR2 LQKENI. The CDR3 is CASSPGITGLEGNTIYF. CDR3 bases: TGTGCCAGCTCACCAGGGATCACAGGGCTGGAAGGAAACACCATATATTTT. Together with reference TRBV18 and TRBJ1-3, the CDR3 gives the full variable domain: NAGVMQNPRHLVRRRGQEARLRCSPMKGHSHVYWYRQLPEEGLKFMVYLQKENIIDESGMPKERFSAEFPKEGPSILRIQQVVRGDSAAYFCASSPGITGLEGNTIYFGEGSWLTVV.

CDR3 residues: CASRTQDSGANVLTF. CDR3 sequence (DNA): TGTGCCAGCAGGACCCAAGACTCTGGGGCCAACGTCCTGACTTTC. The chain combines TRBV6-1 with TRBJ2-6; D call uncertain. Deletions cut 6 bases from V and 0 bases from J, with 9 bases between. The CDR3 covers 15 residues. Germline V gives CDR1 MNHNS, CDR2 SASEGT.

The chain is built from TRBV10-1 and TRBJ2-3; unclear D gene. CDR1 and CDR2 from the germline V gene are WNHNN and SYGVQD (reference sequence). The length of the CDR3 is 15 residues. Trimming shortened V by 10 bases and J by 2 bases, and 19 bases separated the two germline ends. CDR3 region: CANSTPRFTTDTQYF. CDR3 DNA: TGCGCCAACTCCACGCCTCGGTTCACCACAGATACGCAGTATTTT.